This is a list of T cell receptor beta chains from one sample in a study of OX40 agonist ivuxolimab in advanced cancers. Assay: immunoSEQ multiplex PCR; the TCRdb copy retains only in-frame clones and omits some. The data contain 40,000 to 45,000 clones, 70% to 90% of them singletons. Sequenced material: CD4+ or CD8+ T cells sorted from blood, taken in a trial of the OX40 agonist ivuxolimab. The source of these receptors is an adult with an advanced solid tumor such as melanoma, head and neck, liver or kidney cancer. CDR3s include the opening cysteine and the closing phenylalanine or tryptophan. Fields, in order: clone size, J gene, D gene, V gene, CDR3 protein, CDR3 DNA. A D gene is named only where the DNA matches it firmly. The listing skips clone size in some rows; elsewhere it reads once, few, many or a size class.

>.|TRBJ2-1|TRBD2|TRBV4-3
CASSQAVLAGGPEQFF
TGCGCCAGCAGCCAAGCGGTGCTAGCGGGGGGCCCTGAGCAGTTCTTC
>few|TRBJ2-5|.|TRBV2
CASSVVIQETQYF
TGTGCCAGCAGTGTGGTTATCCAAGAGACCCAGTACTTC
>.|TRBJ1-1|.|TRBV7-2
CASSLALGGGTEAFF
TGTGCCAGCAGCTTAGCTTTGGGGGGAGGGACTGAAGCTTTCTTT
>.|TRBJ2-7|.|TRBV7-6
CASSPPGYSYEQYF
TGTGCCAGCAGCCCCCCGGGGTACTCCTACGAGCAGTACTTC
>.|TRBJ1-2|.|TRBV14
CASSSDRTGPYGYTF
TGTGCCAGCAGCTCCGACAGGACCGGGCCCTATGGCTACACCTTC
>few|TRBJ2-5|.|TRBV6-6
CASSYSGMETQYF
TGTGCCAGCAGTTACTCAGGGATGGAGACCCAGTACTTC
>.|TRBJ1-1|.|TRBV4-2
CASSQGGINTEAFF
TGTGCCAGCAGCCAGGGTGGCATAAACACTGAAGCTTTCTTT
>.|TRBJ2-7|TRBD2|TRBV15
CATSRVAGGPYEQYF
TGTGCCACCAGCAGAGTTGCGGGAGGGCCCTACGAGCAGTACTTC
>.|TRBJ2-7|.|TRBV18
CASSPGQDLLGEQYF
TGTGCCAGCTCACCGGGTCAGGACCTCTTGGGGGAGCAGTACTTC
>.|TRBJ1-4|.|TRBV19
CASRTVATNEKLFF
TGTGCCAGTAGGACAGTTGCAACTAATGAAAAACTGTTTTTT
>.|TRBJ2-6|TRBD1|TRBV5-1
CASSIGTGRSGANVLTF
TGCGCCAGCAGCATAGGGACAGGGAGGTCTGGGGCCAACGTCCTGACTTTC
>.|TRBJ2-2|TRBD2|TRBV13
CASSPRASGPYTGELFF
TGTGCCAGCAGCCCTAGAGCTAGCGGACCTTACACCGGGGAGCTGTTTTTT
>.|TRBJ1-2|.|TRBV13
CASSEQGDNNYGYTF
TGTGCCAGCAGCGAACAGGGAGACAATAACTATGGCTACACCTTC
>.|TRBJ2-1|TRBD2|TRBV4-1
CASSQDPAGRYNEQFF
TGCGCCAGCAGCCAAGATCCAGCGGGAAGGTACAATGAGCAGTTCTTC
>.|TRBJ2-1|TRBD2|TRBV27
CASSLTGRRDEQFF
TGTGCCAGCAGTTTAACCGGGAGGAGGGATGAGCAGTTCTTC
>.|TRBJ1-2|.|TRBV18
CASSPTANYGYTF
TGTGCCAGCTCACCTACAGCAAACTATGGCTACACCTTC
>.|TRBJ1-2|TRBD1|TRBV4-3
CASSPGTEDYGYTF
TGCGCCAGCAGCCCCGGGACAGAAGACTATGGCTACACCTTC
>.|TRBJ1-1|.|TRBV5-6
CASSFPPHNQNTEAFF
TGTGCCAGCAGCTTCCCCCCCCATAATCAGAACACTGAAGCTTTCTTT
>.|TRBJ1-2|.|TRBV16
CASSQGNRAGGYTF
TGTGCCAGCAGCCAAGGGAACAGGGCAGGAGGCTACACCTTC
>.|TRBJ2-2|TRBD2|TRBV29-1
CSVGFGGGGSPGELFF
TGCAGCGTTGGATTCGGAGGAGGCGGGAGCCCCGGGGAGCTGTTTTTT
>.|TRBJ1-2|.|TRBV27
CASVGGTSEGYTF
TGTGCCAGCGTAGGTGGGACCTCAGAAGGCTACACCTTC
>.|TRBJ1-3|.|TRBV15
CATSSVLPRPSGNTIYF
TGTGCCACCAGCAGTGTACTCCCAAGGCCCTCTGGAAACACCATATATTTT
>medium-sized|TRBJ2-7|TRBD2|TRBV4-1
CASSQYAGDSYEQYF
TGCGCCAGCAGCCAATACGCGGGGGACTCCTACGAGCAGTACTTC
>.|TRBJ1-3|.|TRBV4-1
CASSQDKGSGDTIYF
TGCGCCAGCAGCCAAGATAAGGGGAGTGGGGACACCATATATTTT
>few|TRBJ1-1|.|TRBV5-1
CASSLSYNEAFF
TGCGCCAGCAGCTTAAGCTACAATGAAGCTTTCTTT
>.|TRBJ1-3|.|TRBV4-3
CASSQDGGNTIYF
TGCGCCAGCAGCCAAGATGGTGGAAACACCATATATTTT
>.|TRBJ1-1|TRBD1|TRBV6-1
CASSPRQGVNTEAFF
TGTGCCAGCAGTCCGCGACAGGGGGTGAACACTGAAGCTTTCTTT
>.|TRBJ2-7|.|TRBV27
CASSSSGTYEQYF
TGTGCCAGCAGTTCTTCCGGGACCTACGAGCAGTACTTC
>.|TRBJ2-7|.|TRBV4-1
CASSARADWKYEQYF
TGCGCCAGCAGCGCCCGGGCCGACTGGAAGTACGAGCAGTACTTC
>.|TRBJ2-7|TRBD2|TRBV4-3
CASSQGTSGYEQYF
TGCGCCAGCAGCCAAGGGACTAGCGGCTACGAGCAGTACTTC
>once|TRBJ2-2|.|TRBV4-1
CASSQVSSGDTGELFF
TGCGCCAGCAGCCAAGTGAGTAGCGGTGACACCGGGGAGCTGTTTTTT
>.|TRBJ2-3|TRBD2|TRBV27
CASSLSLAGALDTQYF
TGTGCCAGCAGTTTAAGTCTAGCGGGAGCTTTAGATACGCAGTATTTT
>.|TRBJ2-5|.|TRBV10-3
CAISEPGEETQYF
TGTGCCATCAGTGAACCCGGGGAAGAGACCCAGTACTTC
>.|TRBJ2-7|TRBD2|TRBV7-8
CASSLLAGVTYEQYF
TGTGCCAGCAGCTTATTAGCGGGAGTCACCTACGAGCAGTACTTC
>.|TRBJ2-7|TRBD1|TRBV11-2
CASSFETGRTHEQYF
TGTGCCAGCAGCTTCGAGACAGGGAGAACCCACGAGCAGTACTTC
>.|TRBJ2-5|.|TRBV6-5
CASSYGGETQYF
TGTGCCAGCAGTTACGGGGGAGAGACCCAGTACTTC
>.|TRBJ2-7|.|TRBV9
CASSLRQGGYEQYF
TGTGCCAGCAGCCTAAGACAGGGAGGTTACGAGCAGTACTTC
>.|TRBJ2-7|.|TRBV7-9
CASSSPGHLYEQYF
TGTGCCAGCAGCTCTCCCGGACACCTCTACGAGCAGTACTTC
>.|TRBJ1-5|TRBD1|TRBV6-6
CASSYSTGGSNQPQHF
TGTGCCAGCAGTTACTCGACAGGGGGTAGCAATCAGCCCCAGCATTTT
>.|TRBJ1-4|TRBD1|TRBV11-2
CASSSSGGAGEKLFF
TGTGCCAGCAGCTCCTCAGGGGGCGCGGGTGAAAAACTGTTTTTT
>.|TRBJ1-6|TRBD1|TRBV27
CASSLDRGEDSPLHF
TGTGCCAGCAGTTTGGACAGGGGTGAGGATTCACCCCTCCACTTT
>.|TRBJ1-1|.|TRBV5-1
CASSPMRGGTTEAFF
TGCGCCAGCAGCCCTATGAGGGGGGGCACCACTGAAGCTTTCTTT
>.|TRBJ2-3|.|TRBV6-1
CASSERSGEMSTDTQYF
TGTGCCAGCAGTGAAAGATCGGGGGAAATGAGCACAGATACGCAGTATTTT
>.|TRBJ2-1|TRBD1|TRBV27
CASSFSTGVREQFF
TGTGCCAGCAGTTTCTCGACAGGGGTCAGGGAGCAGTTCTTC
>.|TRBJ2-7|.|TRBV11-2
CASSSTLNYEQYF
TGTGCCAGCAGCTCGACACTAAACTACGAGCAGTACTTC
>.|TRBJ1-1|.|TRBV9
CASSDRVNTEAFF
TGTGCCAGCAGCGACAGGGTTAACACTGAAGCTTTCTTT
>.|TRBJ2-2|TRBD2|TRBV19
CASSPLAGGTGELFF
TGTGCCAGTAGTCCCCTAGCGGGGGGAACCGGGGAGCTGTTTTTT
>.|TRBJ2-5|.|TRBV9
CASSTEDQGSETQYF
TGTGCCAGCAGCACTGAGGACCAAGGATCAGAGACCCAGTACTTC
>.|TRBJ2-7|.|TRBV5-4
CASSGTSGPTSSYEQYF
TGTGCCAGCAGCGGGACCTCCGGACCTACTTCATCCTACGAGCAGTACTTC
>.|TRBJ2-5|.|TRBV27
CASSFRGRPQETQYF
TGTGCCAGCAGTTTTCGGGGACGGCCCCAAGAGACCCAGTACTTC
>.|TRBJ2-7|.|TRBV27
CASRPNQDYYEQYF
TGTGCCAGCAGACCCAATCAGGATTACTACGAGCAGTACTTC
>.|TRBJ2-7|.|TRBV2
CASSQSDGHNEQYF
TGTGCCAGCAGCCAATCTGACGGACACAACGAGCAGTACTTC
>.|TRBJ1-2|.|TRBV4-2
CASSPITGSGVHYGYTF
TGTGCCAGCAGCCCAATTACAGGGTCCGGGGTTCACTATGGCTACACCTTC
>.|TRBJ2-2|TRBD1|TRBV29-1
CSAPRGSQNTGELFF
TGCAGCGCCCCCAGGGGGTCCCAGAACACCGGGGAGCTGTTTTTT
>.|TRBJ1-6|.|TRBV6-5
CASSYSGHSYNSPLHF
TGTGCCAGCAGTTACTCCGGGCATTCCTATAATTCACCCCTCCACTTT